This is a list of T cell receptor beta chains from one sample in a study of blood T cell repertoires in COVID-19. TCRdb keeps only in-frame clones here, not all; method: immunoSEQ multiplex PCR. The data hold roughly 130,000 clones, with roughly 77% observed a single time. The sequencing sample was made of peripheral blood. Receptor source: a man aged 60-69 years with active or convalescent COVID-19. Each CDR3 is given with its conserved first and last residue. A D gene is named only where the DNA matches it firmly. The size entry is marked missing in some rows and otherwise reads once, few, many or a size class.

clone size: .
J gene: TRBJ2-5
D gene: .
V gene: TRBV7-2
CDR3 DNA: TGTGCCAGCAGCCCGAGTGAGACCCAGTACTTC
CDR3 protein: CASSPSETQYF

clone size: .
J gene: TRBJ1-2
D gene: TRBD1
V gene: TRBV7-3
CDR3 DNA: TGTGCCAGCAGCTTATCGACAGGGCCCGGCTATGGCTACACCTTC
CDR3 protein: CASSLSTGPGYGYTF

clone size: .
J gene: TRBJ1-6
D gene: .
V gene: TRBV7-9
CDR3 DNA: TGTGCCAGCAGCTTGCAGGGGAACTCACCCCTCCACTTT
CDR3 protein: CASSLQGNSPLHF

clone size: .
J gene: TRBJ2-3
D gene: TRBD1
V gene: TRBV28
CDR3 DNA: TGTGCCAGCAGTTTGTTTGGGACAGGGGACTCAGATACGCAGTATTTT
CDR3 protein: CASSLFGTGDSDTQYF

clone size: .
J gene: TRBJ1-4
D gene: .
V gene: TRBV29-1
CDR3 DNA: TGCAGCGTTATACTCGACAGGCTTAATGAAAAACTGTTTTTT
CDR3 protein: CSVILDRLNEKLFF

clone size: many
J gene: TRBJ2-7
D gene: .
V gene: TRBV7-9
CDR3 DNA: TGTGCCAGCAGCTCGACAGTCTCCTACGAGCAGTACTTC
CDR3 protein: CASSSTVSYEQYF

clone size: once
J gene: TRBJ2-7
D gene: .
V gene: TRBV27
CDR3 DNA: TGTGCCAGCAGTTTAATACCAGCGGAGAGATCCTACGAGCAGTACTTC
CDR3 protein: CASSLIPAERSYEQYF

clone size: .
J gene: TRBJ1-5
D gene: .
V gene: TRBV6-5
CDR3 DNA: TGTGCCAGCAGCGCCGATATCCCACAAAATCAGCCCCAGCATTTT
CDR3 protein: CASSADIPQNQPQHF

clone size: few
J gene: TRBJ1-5
D gene: .
V gene: TRBV6-2/TRBV6-3
CDR3 DNA: TGTGCCAGCAGTTTCTCTCAATTAATGGAGGAGCCCCAGCATTTT
CDR3 protein: CASSFSQLMEEPQHF

clone size: .
J gene: TRBJ2-1
D gene: TRBD2
V gene: TRBV3-1/TRBV3-2
CDR3 DNA: TGTGCCAGCAGCCAACGGCGGGGGTACTACAATGAGCAGTTCTTC
CDR3 protein: CASSQRRGYYNEQFF

clone size: .
J gene: TRBJ2-7
D gene: .
V gene: TRBV23-1
CDR3 DNA: TGCGCCAGCAGTCAAAGGAAGGGGGTCCACGAGCAGTACTTC
CDR3 protein: CASSQRKGVHEQYF